These T cell receptor beta chains were read from a single sample in a study of blood T cell repertoires in COVID-19. Sequenced by immunoSEQ multiplex PCR; TCRdb stores in-frame clones only, minus some. This table holds more than 250,000 clones, 83% found once. Sequencing input: peripheral blood. The receptors stem from a man between 60 and 75 years old who had recovered from COVID-19. Both conserved end residues are part of each CDR3. A D gene is named only where the DNA matches it firmly. Not all rows give a size; the values are once, few, many and, for expanded clones, a class.

D,J,size,V,CDR3,DNA
NA,TRBJ2-2,NA,TRBV10-3,CASRGSMDAGELFF,TGTGCCAGCCGAGGGTCTATGGACGCCGGGGAGCTGTTTTTT
NA,TRBJ2-2,NA,TRBV12-3/TRBV12-4,CASSLASPGELFF,TGTGCCAGCAGTTTAGCTTCTCCTGGGGAGCTGTTTTTT
TRBD1,TRBJ1-5,NA,TRBV19,CASSMAAGGRQPQHF,TGTGCCAGTAGTATGGCGGCAGGGGGCCGACAGCCCCAGCATTTT
NA,TRBJ1-6,few,TRBV9,CASSVEVGGNSPLHF,TGTGCCAGCAGCGTAGAGGTCGGGGGTAACTCACCCCTCCACTTT
NA,TRBJ1-3,NA,TRBV10-2,CASSEAGGLGNTIYF,TGCGCCAGCAGTGAGGCTGGCGGATTGGGAAACACCATATATTTT
NA,TRBJ2-5,NA,TRBV2,CASSEGGGETQYF,TGTGCCAGCAGTGAGGGGGGTGGCGAGACCCAGTACTTC
NA,TRBJ1-5,NA,TRBV18,CASSLSGAVQPQHF,TGTGCCAGCTCGCTCAGCGGGGCCGTTCAGCCCCAGCATTTT
TRBD2,TRBJ2-2,NA,TRBV10-2,CASSDLAGLTGELFF,TGCGCCAGCAGTGATCTAGCGGGACTCACCGGGGAGCTGTTTTTT
TRBD2,TRBJ2-1,NA,TRBV6-4,CASSPLAGENEQFF,TGTGCCAGCAGTCCACTAGCGGGAGAGAATGAGCAGTTCTTC
NA,TRBJ1-6,NA,TRBV6-2/TRBV6-3,CASSYDAGTLYNSPLHF,TGTGCCAGCAGTTACGATGCGGGGACTTTATATAATTCACCCCTCCACTTT
NA,TRBJ1-1,NA,TRBV5-8,CASSGQLNTEAFF,TGTGCCAGCAGCGGACAGTTGAACACTGAAGCTTTCTTT
NA,TRBJ2-2,NA,TRBV9,CASSPKLTETNTGELFF,TGTGCCAGCAGCCCAAAACTTACAGAAACGAACACCGGGGAGCTGTTTTTT
TRBD1,TRBJ2-2,NA,TRBV15,CATSRGIGQGYSGELFF,TGTGCCACCAGCAGAGGGATAGGACAGGGGTACAGCGGGGAGCTGTTTTTT
NA,TRBJ2-2,NA,TRBV27,CASSLSIRGGRGWNTGELFF,TGTGCCAGCAGTTTATCGATAAGGGGGGGACGCGGGTGGAACACCGGGGAGCTGTTTTTT
NA,TRBJ2-1,NA,TRBV20-1,CSAVSNEQFF,TGCAGTGCTGTTAGTAATGAGCAGTTCTTC
NA,TRBJ2-5,NA,TRBV6-6,CASSNRETQYF,TGTGCCAGCAGTAACCGGGAGACCCAGTACTTC
NA,TRBJ2-5,NA,TRBV24-1,CATSGGGAGAQETQYF,TGTGCCACCAGTGGAGGTGGAGCAGGGGCGCAAGAGACCCAGTACTTC
TRBD1,TRBJ1-1,NA,TRBV2,CASSEVGQGLNTEAFF,TGTGCCAGCAGTGAAGTTGGACAGGGGTTGAACACTGAAGCTTTCTTT
NA,TRBJ2-1,NA,TRBV5-1,CASSAGLNSPYNEQFF,TGCGCCAGCAGCGCCGGACTGAACTCCCCCTACAATGAGCAGTTCTTC
TRBD2,TRBJ2-1,NA,TRBV6-4,CASSSGGYTNEQFF,TGTGCCAGCAGCAGCGGGGGGTATACAAATGAGCAGTTCTTC
TRBD2,TRBJ2-3,once,TRBV5-1,CASSLAPSGSTDTQYF,TGCGCCAGCAGCTTGGCCCCTAGCGGGAGCACAGATACGCAGTATTTT
NA,TRBJ1-4,NA,TRBV23-1,CASSQAEKSDGDLETTNEKLFF,TGCGCCAGCAGTCAAGCCGAGAAATCAGACGGGGATCTGGAGACAACTAATGAAAAACTGTTTTTT
NA,TRBJ2-1,NA,TRBV18,CASSTGVGNEQFF,TGTGCCAGCTCGACCGGGGTGGGAAATGAGCAGTTCTTC
NA,TRBJ2-6,NA,TRBV7-3,CASSSGAGANVLTF,TGTGCCAGCAGCTCCGGAGCCGGGGCCAACGTCCTGACTTTC
TRBD1,TRBJ1-3,NA,TRBV7-2,CASSARQGSGNTIYF,TGTGCCAGCAGCGCCCGACAGGGCTCTGGAAACACCATATATTTT
NA,TRBJ1-2,NA,TRBV12-3/TRBV12-4,CASSPTTNYGYTF,TGTGCCAGCAGCCCGACAACTAACTATGGCTACACCTTC
NA,TRBJ2-7,NA,TRBV6-1,CASSEALSQGYEQYF,TGTGCCAGCAGTGAAGCGCTTAGTCAGGGCTACGAGCAGTACTTC
NA,TRBJ2-7,NA,TRBV12-3/TRBV12-4,CASSLGPGYEQYF,TGTGCCAGCAGTTTGGGCCCCGGCTACGAGCAGTACTTC
NA,TRBJ1-1,NA,TRBV19,CASSIAQPNTEAFF,TGTGCCAGTAGTATAGCACAGCCGAACACTGAAGCTTTCTTT
TRBD1,TRBJ1-1,NA,TRBV29-1,CSVHRGQTEAFF,TGCAGCGTCCACAGGGGGCAAACTGAAGCTTTCTTT